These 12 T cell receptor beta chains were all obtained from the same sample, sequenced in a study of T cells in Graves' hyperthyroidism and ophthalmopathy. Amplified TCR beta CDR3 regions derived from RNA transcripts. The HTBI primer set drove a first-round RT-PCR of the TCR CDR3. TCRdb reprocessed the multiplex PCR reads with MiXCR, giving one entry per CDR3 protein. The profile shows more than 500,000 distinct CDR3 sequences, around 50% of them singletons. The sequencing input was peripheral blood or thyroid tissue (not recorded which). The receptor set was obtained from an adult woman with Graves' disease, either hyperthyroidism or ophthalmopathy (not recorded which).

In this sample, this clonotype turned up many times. The CDR3 here is CACSLSGANVLTF. CDR3 bases: TGTGCCTGCTCCTTATCTGGGGCCAACGTCCTGACTTTC. The chain links TRBV11-2 to TRBJ2-6; no reliable D call. Trimming took 11 bases from V and 1 from J, leaving 9 bases between them. The CDR3 covers 13 residues. In germline, CDR1 is SGHAT, CDR2 FQNNGV.

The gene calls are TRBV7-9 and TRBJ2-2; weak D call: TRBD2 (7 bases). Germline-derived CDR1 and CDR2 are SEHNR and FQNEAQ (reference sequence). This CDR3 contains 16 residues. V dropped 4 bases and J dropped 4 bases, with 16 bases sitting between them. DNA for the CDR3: TGTGCCAGCAGCTCGGTCAGGGGAGGGTCCACCGGGGAGCTGTTTTTT. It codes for CASSSVRGGSTGELFF.

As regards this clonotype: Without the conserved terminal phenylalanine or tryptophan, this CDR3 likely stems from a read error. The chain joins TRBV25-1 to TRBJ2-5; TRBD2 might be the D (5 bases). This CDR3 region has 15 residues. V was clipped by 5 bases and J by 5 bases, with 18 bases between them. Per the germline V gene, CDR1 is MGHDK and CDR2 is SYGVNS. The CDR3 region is CASSPPPGSWETQYL. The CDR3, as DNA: TGTGCCAGCAGTCCCCCTCCTGGGAGTTGGGAGACCCAGTACCTC.

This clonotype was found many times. This chain's CDR3 is CSVLPGQGAGELFF. The DNA of the CDR3 is TGCAGCGTTCTGCCGGGACAGGGGGCCGGGGAGCTGTTTTTT. This chain links TRBV29-1 with TRBJ2-2; 11 bases align to TRBD1. Germline CDR1 SQVTM, CDR2 ANQGSEA. CDR3 length: 14 residues. V shed 5 bases and J 6 bases; nucleotides not matched to a gene: 5.

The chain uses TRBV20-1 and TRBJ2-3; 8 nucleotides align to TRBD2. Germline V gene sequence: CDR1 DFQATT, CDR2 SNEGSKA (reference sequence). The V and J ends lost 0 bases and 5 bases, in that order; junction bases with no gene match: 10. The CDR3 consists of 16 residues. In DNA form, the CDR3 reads TGCAGTGCTAGAGATAGGAGCGGGAGATCTGGAGATACGCAGTATTTT. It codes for CSARDRSGRSGDTQYF.

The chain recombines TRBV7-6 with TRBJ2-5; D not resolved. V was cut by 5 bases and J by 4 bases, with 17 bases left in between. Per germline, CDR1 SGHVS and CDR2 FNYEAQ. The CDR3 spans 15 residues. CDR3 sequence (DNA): TGTGCCAGCAGCACGTATCTAGGAGACGGAGAGACCCAGTACTTC. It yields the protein CASSTYLGDGETQYF. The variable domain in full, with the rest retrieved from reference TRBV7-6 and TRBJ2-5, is GAGVSQSPRYKVTKRGQDVALRCDPISGHVSLYWYRQALGQGPEFLTYFNYEAQQDKSGLPNDRFSAERPEGSISTLTIQRTEQRDSAMYRCASSTYLGDGETQYFGPGTRLLVL.

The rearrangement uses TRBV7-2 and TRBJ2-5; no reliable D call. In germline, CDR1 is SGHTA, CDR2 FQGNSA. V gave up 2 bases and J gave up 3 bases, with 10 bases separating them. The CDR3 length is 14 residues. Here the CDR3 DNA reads TGTGCCAGCAGCTTACAGGTCACTGAAGAGACCCAGTACTTC. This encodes CASSLQVTEETQYF.

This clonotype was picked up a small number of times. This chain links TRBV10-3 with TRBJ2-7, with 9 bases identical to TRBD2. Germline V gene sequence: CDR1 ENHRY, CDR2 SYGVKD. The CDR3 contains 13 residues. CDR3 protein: CARVSGSTYEQYF. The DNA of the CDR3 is TGTGCTAGAGTTAGCGGGAGTACCTACGAGCAGTACTTC.

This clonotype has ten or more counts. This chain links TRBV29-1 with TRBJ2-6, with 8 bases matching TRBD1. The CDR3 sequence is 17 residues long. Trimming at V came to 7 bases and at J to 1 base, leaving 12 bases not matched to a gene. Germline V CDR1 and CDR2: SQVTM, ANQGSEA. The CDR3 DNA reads TGCAGCGCTAGGACAGGGAGGTTCCCTTCTGGGGCCAACGTCCTGACTTTC. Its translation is CSARTGRFPSGANVLTF.

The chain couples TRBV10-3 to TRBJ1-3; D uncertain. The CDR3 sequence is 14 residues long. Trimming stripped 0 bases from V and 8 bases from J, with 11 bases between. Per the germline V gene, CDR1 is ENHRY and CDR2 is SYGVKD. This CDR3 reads CAISESGGLDTIYF. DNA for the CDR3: TGTGCCATCAGTGAGTCGGGTGGGCTGGACACCATATATTTT.

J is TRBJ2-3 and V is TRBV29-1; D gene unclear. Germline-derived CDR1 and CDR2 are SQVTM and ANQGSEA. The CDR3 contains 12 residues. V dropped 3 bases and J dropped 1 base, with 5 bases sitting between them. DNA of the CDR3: TGCAGCGTTGACCCTGGCACAGATACGCAGTATTTT. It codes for CSVDPGTDTQYF.

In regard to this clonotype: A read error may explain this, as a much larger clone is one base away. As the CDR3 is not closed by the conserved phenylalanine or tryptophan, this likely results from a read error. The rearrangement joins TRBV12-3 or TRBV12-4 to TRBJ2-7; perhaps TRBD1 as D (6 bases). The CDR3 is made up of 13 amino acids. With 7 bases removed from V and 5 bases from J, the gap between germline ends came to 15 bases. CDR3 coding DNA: TGTGCCAGCATGGGACATGGTTCCGACGAGCAGTACCTC. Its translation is CASMGHGSDEQYL.